This T cell receptor (beta chain) was found in a study of cytomegalovirus exposure and HLA in healthy donors. With 6 bases clipped from V and 0 bases from J, the junction kept 8 bases outside the gene matches. In germline, CDR1 is ENHRY, CDR2 SYGVKD. The CDR3 totals 16 residues. On this clone: Its matching antigen is unknown.

PCR employed 60 Vbeta and 13 Jbeta primers. Sequencing was performed with immunoSEQ multiplex PCR; in TCRdb, only in-frame clones are kept and a portion is missing. The sample has some 77,000 clones; approximately 79% are singletons. General observations from the study: Analysis performed later found 16,000 or so TCR beta sequences associated with HLA alleles at 0.05 false discovery rate.

The TCR originated in a man aged 25 to 40 in good health and CMV-seronegative. The chain is built from TRBV10-3 and TRBJ1-3; 7 bases are a match to TRBD1. The specimen was PBMCs. The CDR3 here is CAIRLGQLHSGNTIYF. The CDR3 DNA is TGTGCCATCAGATTGGGACAGCTCCACTCTGGAAACACCATATATTTT.